These 30 T cell receptor beta chains came from one sample sequenced in a study of neoadjuvant nivolumab and ipilimumab in lung cancer. Here immunoSEQ multiplex PCR was the method, and the copy in TCRdb shows in-frame clones only, minus some. Of about 18,000 clones in the sample, more than 75% were seen once. The sample consisted of peripheral blood, taken before neoadjuvant nivolumab, alone or with ipilimumab. The receptor source for this set is an adult with non-small cell lung cancer.

The CDR3 region is CASSVTQGTEQFF. The CDR3 nucleotides are TGTGCCAGCAGCGTAACTCAGGGGACTGAGCAGTTCTTC. The V and J genes are TRBV9 and TRBJ2-1; a possible D gene is TRBD1 (6 bases). The CDR3 is 13 residues long. CDR1 SGDLS and CDR2 YYNGEE come from the germline V gene. V dropped 1 base and J dropped 9 bases, with 11 bases sitting between them.

The rearrangement joins TRBV11-2 to TRBJ2-7; D is uncertain. Trimming took off 5 bases at V and 0 bases at J, with 17 bases between the two ends. Germline-derived CDR1 and CDR2 are SGHAT and FQNNGV. This CDR3 region has 16 residues. The CDR3 is CASSHTLEYLSYEQYF. The DNA of the CDR3 is TGTGCCAGCAGCCACACTCTAGAGTACCTCTCCTACGAGCAGTACTTC.

The chain couples TRBV12-5 to TRBJ1-2, with no clear D. Germline CDR1 is LGHNT and CDR2 is FRNRAP. Trimming left V 1 base short and J 4 bases short, with 4 bases between. The CDR3 sequence is 12 residues long. CDR3 coding DNA: TGTGCTAGTGGTTTGGCCCCCTATGGCTACACCTTC. Protein product: CASGLAPYGYTF.

V and J are TRBV28 and TRBJ1-2; 7 bases are shared with TRBD1. V dropped 6 bases and J dropped 8; count of bases not matched to a gene: 3. The CDR3 spans 11 residues. Germline values: CDR1 MDHEN, CDR2 SYDVKM. CDR3 region: CASRYRGGYTF. In DNA, the CDR3 is TGTGCCAGCAGGTACAGGGGAGGCTACACCTTC.

The CDR3 DNA reads as TGTGCCAGCAGCTTAGGGGAGAGGGAGCAGTTCTTC. Encoded protein: CASSLGEREQFF. The chain combines TRBV11-3 with TRBJ2-1, with D tentatively TRBD2 (5 bases). Trimming cost V 1 base and J 10 bases, with 8 bases left between them. The germline V gene has CDR1 SGHNT and CDR2 YENEEA. The CDR3 loop spans 12 amino acids.

The chain is built from TRBV20-1 and TRBJ2-3; D is unresolved. V lost 6 bases and J 4 bases, leaving 5 bases between the germline ends. This CDR3 has 10 residues. CDR1 DFQATT and CDR2 SNEGSKA come from the germline V gene (reference sequence). The CDR3 sequence: CSAASDTQYF. Here the CDR3 DNA reads TGCAGTGCGGCCTCAGATACGCAGTATTTT.

V gene TRBV6-5 combines with J gene TRBJ1-1, with TRBD1 matching over 10 bases. Germline-derived CDR1 and CDR2 are MNHEY and SVGAGI. V was pared by 5 bases and J by 4 bases, with 4 bases of the junction left unmatched. CDR3 length equals 14 residues. The CDR3, as DNA: TGTGCCAGCAGTAGGGGACAGGGGAGCACTGAAGCTTTCTTT. Protein: CASSRGQGSTEAFF.

CDR3 loop: CASSQDSATPQHF. The CDR3 DNA reads as TGTGCCAGCAGCCAAGATTCTGCCACACCCCAGCATTTT. The V call is TRBV4-2, the J call TRBJ1-5; D unclear. The germline V gene has CDR1 LGHNA and CDR2 YNFKEQ. V was cut by 0 bases and J by 10 bases, with 10 bases left in between. The CDR3 has 13 amino acids.

The chain carries TRBV5-1 and TRBJ2-2; TRBD2 matches 14 bases. In germline, CDR1 is SGHRS, CDR2 YFSETQ. Trimming cost V 3 bases and J 6 bases; bases outside gene matches: 1. This CDR3 is built from 15 residues. The CDR3 nucleotides are TGCGCCAGCAGCTGGGGACTAGCGGGAGCCGGGGAGCTGTTTTTT. It codes for CASSWGLAGAGELFF.

The rearrangement links TRBV4-1 to TRBJ2-7; D not resolved. This CDR3 contains 14 residues. CDR1 and CDR2 from the germline V gene are MGHRA and YSYEKL. The germline V and J ends were trimmed by 1 base and 0 bases, with 7 bases remaining between them. The DNA of the CDR3 is TGCGCCAGCAGCCAAGTTGGGAACTCCTACGAGCAGTACTTC. Amino acids: CASSQVGNSYEQYF.

The chain combines TRBV4-3 with TRBJ2-1; 15 bases align to TRBD2. Looked up from germline, CDR1 is LGHNA and CDR2 is YSLEER. CDR3 length: 15 amino acids. V trimming: 4 bases; J trimming: 7 bases; junction bases outside the gene matches: 2. CDR3 sequence: CASSLGLAGGNEQFF. For the CDR3, the DNA is TGCGCCAGCAGCCTCGGACTAGCGGGAGGGAATGAGCAGTTCTTC.

The chain recombines TRBV5-1 with TRBJ2-4, with a possible D match to TRBD2 (6 bases). The CDR3 is made up of 14 amino acids. CDR1 SGHRS and CDR2 YFSETQ come from the germline V gene. V was cut by 4 bases and J by 8 bases, with 16 bases left in between. The chain's CDR3 is CASSAISGGDIQYF. In DNA, the CDR3 is TGCGCCAGCAGCGCCATCTCGGGCGGGGACATTCAGTACTTC.

V gene TRBV11-2 combines with J gene TRBJ2-1; tentative D call: TRBD1 (7 bases). The V gene's germline CDR1 is SGHAT and CDR2 FQNNGV. The CDR3 is 15 residues long. Trimming pared 0 bases from V and 7 bases from J, leaving 13 bases between. CDR3 in DNA: TGTGCCAGCAGCTTAGATCGGGCAGGGGGGAATGAGCAGTTCTTC. This encodes CASSLDRAGGNEQFF.

The chain links TRBV12-5 to TRBJ1-1; TRBD1 might be the D (6 bases). Germline lookup yields CDR1 LGHNT and CDR2 FRNRAP. The CDR3 runs to 11 residues. Trimming took 5 bases from V and 8 from J, leaving 9 bases between them. The CDR3 spells CASGQGQEAFF. DNA for the CDR3: TGTGCTAGTGGTCAAGGACAGGAAGCTTTCTTT.

V usage is TRBV30 and J usage is TRBJ1-1; D unresolved. The CDR3 sequence is 13 residues long. Per germline, CDR1 GTSNPN and CDR2 SVGIG (reference sequence). Trimming cost V 1 base and J 2 bases, with 8 bases left between them. CDR3 amino acids: CAWSEAYNTEAFF. The CDR3 DNA is TGTGCCTGGAGTGAAGCTTACAACACTGAAGCTTTCTTT.

The chain carries TRBV11-2 and TRBJ1-1; D is unresolved. CDR3 size: 14 residues. V lost 1 base and J 4 bases, leaving 10 bases between the germline ends. Germline V gene lookup returns CDR1 SGHAT and CDR2 FQNNGV. The DNA for the CDR3 is TGTGCCAGCAGCTTAGCGGTGGGATCCACTGAAGCTTTCTTT. Its translation: CASSLAVGSTEAFF.

This clone was seen a handful of times. V usage is TRBV19 and J usage is TRBJ1-1; D is unclear. V was cut by 2 bases and J by 6 bases, with 10 bases left in between. Looked up from germline, CDR1 is LNHDA and CDR2 is SQIVND (reference sequence). The CDR3 covers 13 residues. The CDR3 bases are TGTGCCAGTAGTATAAGACTACAATCTGAAGCTTTCTTT. Protein: CASSIRLQSEAFF.

CDR3 region: CASSSLGSGYTF. Here the CDR3 DNA reads TGTGCCAGCAGCTCTTTAGGATCTGGCTACACCTTC. The chain couples TRBV7-2 to TRBJ1-2, with no clear D. In germline, CDR1 is SGHTA, CDR2 FQGNSA. Trimming pared 4 bases from V and 7 bases from J, leaving 10 bases between. The CDR3 has 12 residues.

The V and J genes are TRBV5-1 and TRBJ2-3; 8 nucleotides agree with TRBD1. The V and J ends lost 4 bases and 6 bases, in that order; junction bases with no gene match: 7. The germline V gene encodes CDR1 SGHRS and CDR2 YFSETQ. The CDR3 covers 14 residues. CDR3 sequence (DNA): TGCGCCAGCAGCCTGGGACAGGTCAAGGATACGCAGTATTTT. The encoded protein is CASSLGQVKDTQYF.

V and J are TRBV6-5 and TRBJ2-2; 9 bases are a match to TRBD2. Germline trimming cut 2 bases from V and 6 bases from J; bases unmatched to any gene: 7. Germline V gene lookup returns CDR1 MNHEY and CDR2 SVGAGI. The CDR3 has 16 amino acids. Here the CDR3 DNA reads TGTGCCAGCAGTTACCCGAGCGGGAGGAAGGCCGGGGAGCTGTTTTTT. Translation: CASSYPSGRKAGELFF.

The V gene is TRBV7-9, the J gene TRBJ1-1; possible D gene TRBD1, 6 bases. Per germline, CDR1 SEHNR and CDR2 FQNEAQ (reference sequence). The V and J ends lost 7 bases and 3 bases respectively, with 21 bases between them. The CDR3 has 16 residues. CDR3 in amino acids: CASIQYAGGMHTEAFF. Here the CDR3 DNA reads TGTGCCAGCATCCAATACGCCGGGGGCATGCACACTGAAGCTTTCTTT. The full variable domain, in which reference TRBV7-9 and TRBJ1-1 provide the parts outside the CDR3, is DTGVSQNPRHKITKRGQNVTFRCDPISEHNRLYWYRQTLGQGPEFLTYFQNEAQLEKSRLLSDRFSAERPKGSFSTLEIQRTEQGDSAMYLCASIQYAGGMHTEAFFGQGTRLTVV.

This chain connects TRBV28 to TRBJ1-1; TRBD1 might be the D (5 bases). This CDR3 region has 13 residues. Trimming removed 3 bases at V and 6 bases at J, with 11 bases between. Germline CDR1 MDHEN, CDR2 SYDVKM. DNA for the CDR3: TGTGCCAGCAGTTTGATGGGGGGGGCTGAAGCTTTCTTT. It yields the protein CASSLMGGAEAFF.

This clone was counted a single time. This rearrangement joins TRBV6-5 to TRBJ1-1, with D possibly TRBD1 on 5 matching bases. The CDR3 has 11 residues. From germline, CDR1 is MNHEY and CDR2 SVGAGI. The germline V and J ends were trimmed by 9 bases and 8 bases, with 13 bases remaining between them. The CDR3 spells CASHRRGEAFF. CDR3 sequence (DNA): TGTGCCAGTCACAGGCGTGGGGAAGCTTTCTTT.

The chain combines TRBV19 with TRBJ2-7; 7 positions agree with TRBD2. From germline, CDR1 is LNHDA and CDR2 SQIVND (reference sequence). Losses at the gene ends were 5 bases for V and 0 bases for J; bases not matched to a gene: 7. This CDR3 comprises 15 residues. CDR3 DNA sequence: TGTGCCAGTAGTCCAGTAGGCGGGAGCTCCTACGAGCAGTACTTC. Translation: CASSPVGGSSYEQYF. Supplemented by reference TRBV19 and TRBJ2-7, the full variable domain reads DGGITQSPKYLFRKEGQNVTLSCEQNLNHDAMYWYRQDPGQGLRLIYYSQIVNDFQKGDIAEGYSVSREKKESFPLTVTSAQKNPTAFYLCASSPVGGSSYEQYFGPGTRLTVT.

The chain couples TRBV7-9 to TRBJ2-5; 7 nucleotides agree with TRBD2. This CDR3 has 19 amino acids. The V gene's germline CDR1 is SEHNR and CDR2 FQNEAQ (reference sequence). Trimming took 4 bases from V and 4 from J; bases not matched to a gene: 21. The CDR3 region is CASSSPYPPQRDKGETQYF. Here the CDR3 DNA reads TGTGCCAGCAGCTCCCCATACCCCCCCCAGCGGGATAAAGGAGAGACCCAGTACTTC.

The gene calls are TRBV27 and TRBJ1-2, with unresolved D. CDR3 length equals 13 residues. V was pared by 3 bases and J by 0 bases, with 5 bases between. From germline, CDR1 is MNHEY and CDR2 SMNVEV (reference sequence). DNA for the CDR3: TGTGCCAGCAGTTTTGCCCCTAACTATGGCTACACCTTC. It yields the protein CASSFAPNYGYTF.

This chain uses TRBV9 with TRBJ1-1; possibly TRBD1 for D (5 bases). Trimming removed 0 bases at V and 4 bases at J, with 13 bases between. This CDR3 comprises 15 residues. Looked up from germline, CDR1 is SGDLS and CDR2 is YYNGEE. In nucleotides, the CDR3 is TGTGCCAGCAGCGTAGGGATCGGGGCGAGCACTGAAGCTTTCTTT. It encodes CASSVGIGASTEAFF.

The chain has TRBV18 and TRBJ1-2; D might be TRBD1 (5 bases). This CDR3 has 14 residues. V lost 3 bases and J lost 4, with 12 bases in between. Looked up from germline, CDR1 is KGHSH and CDR2 is LQKENI. The CDR3 nucleotides read TGTGCCAGCTCACCCTCGGGGGAGGGCTATGGCTACACCTTC. It specifies CASSPSGEGYGYTF.

The rearrangement joins TRBV4-3 to TRBJ1-5, with 10 bases that match TRBD1. Germline V gives CDR1 LGHNA, CDR2 YSLEER. V lost 3 bases and J lost 7; bases outside the gene matches: 3. This CDR3 spans 14 amino acids. The CDR3 DNA follows: TGCGCCAGCAGCCAGGACAGGGGGGGGCAGCCCCAGCATTTT. This sequence encodes CASSQDRGGQPQHF.

CDR3: CAINNNYGYTF. In nucleotides, the CDR3 is TGTGCCATCAACAATAACTATGGCTACACCTTC. The gene calls are TRBV10-3 and TRBJ1-2; D unclear. V lost 7 bases to trimming and J lost 1 base, with 4 bases between them. CDR1 and CDR2 (germline): ENHRY, SYGVKD. The length of the CDR3 is 11 residues.